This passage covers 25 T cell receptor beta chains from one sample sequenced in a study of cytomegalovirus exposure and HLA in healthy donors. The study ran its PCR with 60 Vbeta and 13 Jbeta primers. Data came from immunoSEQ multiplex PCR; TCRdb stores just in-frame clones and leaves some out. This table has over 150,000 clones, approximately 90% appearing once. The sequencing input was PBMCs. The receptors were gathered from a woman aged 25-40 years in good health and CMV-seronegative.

DNA for the CDR3: TGTGCCAGCAGCCCCTCGGGTCCAGCGGGGGGCCCGAACACCGGGGAGCTGTTTTTT. It translates to CASSPSGPAGGPNTGELFF. The chain links TRBV7-2 to TRBJ2-2; 9 bases agree with TRBD2. The J segment lost 0 bases and the V segment lost 5 bases, leaving 13 bases of the junction unmatched. CDR3 size: 19 residues. The germline gives CDR1 SGHTA, CDR2 FQGNSA.

CDR3 nucleotide sequence: TGTGCCAGCAGCTCCGGCGGATATGGCTACACCTTC. This sequence encodes CASSSGGYGYTF. This chain connects TRBV11-2 to TRBJ1-2; D call uncertain. The CDR3 has 12 residues. The germline CDR1 and CDR2 sequences are SGHAT and FQNNGV. Trimming took 4 bases from V and 5 from J, leaving 8 bases between them.

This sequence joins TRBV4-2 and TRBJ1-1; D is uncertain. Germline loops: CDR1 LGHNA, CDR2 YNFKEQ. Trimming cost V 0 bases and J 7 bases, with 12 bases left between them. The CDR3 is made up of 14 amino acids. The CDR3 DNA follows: TGTGCCAGCAGCCAAGATGAATTGACAATTGAAGCTTTCTTT. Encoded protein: CASSQDELTIEAFF.

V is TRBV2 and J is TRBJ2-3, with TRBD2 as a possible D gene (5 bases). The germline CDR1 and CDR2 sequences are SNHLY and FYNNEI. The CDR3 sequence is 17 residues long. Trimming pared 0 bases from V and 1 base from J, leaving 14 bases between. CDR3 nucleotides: TGTGCCAGCAGTGAAGCGCTTTCGGGGATACGCACAGATACGCAGTATTTT. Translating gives CASSEALSGIRTDTQYF.

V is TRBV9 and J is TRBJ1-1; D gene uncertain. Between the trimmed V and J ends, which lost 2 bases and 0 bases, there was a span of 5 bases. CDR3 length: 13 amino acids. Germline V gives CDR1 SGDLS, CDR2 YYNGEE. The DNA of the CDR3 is TGTGCCAGCAGCGTCGCGATGAACACTGAAGCTTTCTTT. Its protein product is CASSVAMNTEAFF.

In DNA form, the CDR3 reads TGTGCCAGCAGCTTAGTGGGACAGGCCACAGATACGCAGTATTTT. It translates to CASSLVGQATDTQYF. The chain has TRBV7-2 and TRBJ2-3; 8 bases match TRBD1. CDR3 length: 15 amino acids. V gave up 1 base and J gave up 2 bases; unmatched junction bases: 2. Germline CDR1 reads SGHTA; CDR2 reads FQGNSA. The full variable domain, its missing parts supplied by reference TRBV7-2 and TRBJ2-3, is GAGVSQSPSNKVTEKGKDVELRCDPISGHTALYWYRQSLGQGLEFLIYFQGNSAPDKSGLPSDRFSAERTGGSVSTLTIQRTQQEDSAVYLCASSLVGQATDTQYFGPGTRLTVL.

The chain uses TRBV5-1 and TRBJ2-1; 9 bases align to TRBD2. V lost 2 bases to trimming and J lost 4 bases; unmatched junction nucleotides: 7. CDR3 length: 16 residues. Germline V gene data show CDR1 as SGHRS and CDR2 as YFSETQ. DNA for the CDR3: TGCGCCAGCAGCTTTCTATCTAGCGGGACATACAATGAGCAGTTCTTC. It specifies CASSFLSSGTYNEQFF.

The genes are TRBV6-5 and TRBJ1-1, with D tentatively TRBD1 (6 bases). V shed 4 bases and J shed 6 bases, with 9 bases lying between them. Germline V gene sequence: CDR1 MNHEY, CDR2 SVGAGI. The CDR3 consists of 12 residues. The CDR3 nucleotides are TGTGCCAGCAGTTTCGGGACATCTGAAGCTTTCTTT. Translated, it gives CASSFGTSEAFF.

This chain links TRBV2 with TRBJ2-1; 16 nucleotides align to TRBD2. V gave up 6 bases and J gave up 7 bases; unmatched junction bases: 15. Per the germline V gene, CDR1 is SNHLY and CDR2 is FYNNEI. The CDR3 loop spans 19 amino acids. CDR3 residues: CASSGTATAGLAGGNEQFF. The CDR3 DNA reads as TGTGCCAGCAGCGGGACAGCTACGGCGGGACTAGCGGGGGGGAATGAGCAGTTCTTC.

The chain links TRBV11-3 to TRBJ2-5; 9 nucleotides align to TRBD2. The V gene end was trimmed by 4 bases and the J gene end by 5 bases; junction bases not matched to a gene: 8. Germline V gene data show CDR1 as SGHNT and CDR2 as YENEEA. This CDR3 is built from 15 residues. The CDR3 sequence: CASSSTSGLGETQYF. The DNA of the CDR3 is TGTGCCAGCAGCTCTACTAGCGGGTTGGGGGAGACCCAGTACTTC.

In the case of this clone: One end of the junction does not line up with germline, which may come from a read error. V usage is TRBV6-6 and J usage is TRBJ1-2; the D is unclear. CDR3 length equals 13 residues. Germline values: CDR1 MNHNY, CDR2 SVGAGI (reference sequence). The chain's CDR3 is CASSLGLDYGHTF. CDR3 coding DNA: TGTGCCAGCAGTCTAGGCCTAGACTATGGCCACACCTTC.

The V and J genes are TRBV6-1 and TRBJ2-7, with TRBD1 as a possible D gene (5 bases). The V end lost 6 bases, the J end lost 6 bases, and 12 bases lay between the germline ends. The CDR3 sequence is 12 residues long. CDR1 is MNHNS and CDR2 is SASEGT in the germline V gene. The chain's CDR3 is CASRQVKGEQYF. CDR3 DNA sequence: TGTGCCAGCAGACAGGTTAAGGGCGAGCAGTACTTC.

CDR3 region: CASTLSRGNTEAFF. The CDR3 DNA is TGTGCCAGCACTTTGTCCCGCGGGAACACTGAAGCTTTCTTT. The rearrangement links TRBV7-9 to TRBJ1-1; D is uncertain. V gave up 7 bases and J gave up 1 base, with 13 bases separating them. This CDR3 is 14 amino acids long. The germline V gene encodes CDR1 SEHNR and CDR2 FQNEAQ (reference sequence).

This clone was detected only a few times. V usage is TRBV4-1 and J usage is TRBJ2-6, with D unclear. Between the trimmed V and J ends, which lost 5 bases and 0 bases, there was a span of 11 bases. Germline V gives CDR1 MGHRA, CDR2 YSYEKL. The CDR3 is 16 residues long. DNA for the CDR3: TGCGCCAGCAGCGAGGCCAGCTTCTCTGGGGCCAACGTCCTGACTTTC. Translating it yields CASSEASFSGANVLTF.

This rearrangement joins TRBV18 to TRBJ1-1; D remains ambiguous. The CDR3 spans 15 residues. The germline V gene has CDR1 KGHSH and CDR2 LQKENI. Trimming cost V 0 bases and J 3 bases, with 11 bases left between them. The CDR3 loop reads CASSPPGRGYTEAFF. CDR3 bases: TGTGCCAGCTCACCACCGGGGAGAGGATACACTGAAGCTTTCTTT. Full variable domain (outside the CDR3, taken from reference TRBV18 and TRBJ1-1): NAGVMQNPRHLVRRRGQEARLRCSPMKGHSHVYWYRQLPEEGLKFMVYLQKENIIDESGMPKERFSAEFPKEGPSILRIQQVVRGDSAAYFCASSPPGRGYTEAFFGQGTRLTVV.

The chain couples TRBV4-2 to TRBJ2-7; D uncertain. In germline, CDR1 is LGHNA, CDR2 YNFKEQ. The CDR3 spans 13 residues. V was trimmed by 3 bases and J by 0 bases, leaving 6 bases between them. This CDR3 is CASSHPVSYEQYF. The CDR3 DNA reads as TGTGCCAGCAGCCACCCAGTCTCCTACGAGCAGTACTTC.

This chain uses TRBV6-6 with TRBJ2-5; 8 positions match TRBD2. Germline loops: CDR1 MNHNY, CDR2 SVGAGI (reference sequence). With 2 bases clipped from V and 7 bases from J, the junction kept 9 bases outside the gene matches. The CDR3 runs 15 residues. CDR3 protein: CASSYTRSGMGTQYF. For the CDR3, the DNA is TGTGCCAGCAGTTACACTCGTAGCGGGATGGGGACCCAGTACTTC.

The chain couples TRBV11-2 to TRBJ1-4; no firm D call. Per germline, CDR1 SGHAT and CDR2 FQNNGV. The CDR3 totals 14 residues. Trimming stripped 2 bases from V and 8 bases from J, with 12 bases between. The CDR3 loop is CASSLLRVREKLFF. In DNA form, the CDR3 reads TGTGCCAGCAGCTTACTGAGGGTTCGGGAAAAACTGTTTTTT.

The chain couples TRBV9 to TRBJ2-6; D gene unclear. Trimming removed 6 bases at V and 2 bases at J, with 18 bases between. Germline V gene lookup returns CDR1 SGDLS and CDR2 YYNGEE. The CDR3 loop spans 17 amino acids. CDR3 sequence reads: CASTARAWATGANVLTF. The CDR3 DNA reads TGTGCCAGCACCGCGCGTGCCTGGGCAACTGGGGCCAACGTCCTGACTTTC.

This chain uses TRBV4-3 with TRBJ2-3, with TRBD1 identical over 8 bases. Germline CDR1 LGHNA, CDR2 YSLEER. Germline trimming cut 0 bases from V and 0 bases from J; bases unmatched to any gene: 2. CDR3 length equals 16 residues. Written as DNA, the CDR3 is TGCGCCAGCAGCCAAGATCGGACAGGGAGCACAGATACGCAGTATTTT. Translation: CASSQDRTGSTDTQYF.

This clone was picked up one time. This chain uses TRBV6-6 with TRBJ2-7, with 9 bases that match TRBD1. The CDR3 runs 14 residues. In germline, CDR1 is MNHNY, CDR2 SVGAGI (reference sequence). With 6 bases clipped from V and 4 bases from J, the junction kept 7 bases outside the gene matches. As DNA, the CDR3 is TGTGCCAGCAGGCCCGGGACAGGGATGTACGAGCAGTACTTC. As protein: CASRPGTGMYEQYF.

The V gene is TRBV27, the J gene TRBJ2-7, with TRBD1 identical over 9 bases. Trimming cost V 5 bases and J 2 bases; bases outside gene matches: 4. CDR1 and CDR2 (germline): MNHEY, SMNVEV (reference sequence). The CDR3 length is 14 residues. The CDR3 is CASSADRGPYEQYF. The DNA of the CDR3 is TGTGCCAGCAGTGCGGACAGGGGCCCCTACGAGCAGTACTTC.

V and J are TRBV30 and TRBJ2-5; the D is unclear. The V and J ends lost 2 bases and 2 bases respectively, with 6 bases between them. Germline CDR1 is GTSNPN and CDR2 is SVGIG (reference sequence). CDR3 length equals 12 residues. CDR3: CAWSQAQETQYF. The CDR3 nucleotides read TGTGCCTGGAGTCAGGCGCAAGAGACCCAGTACTTC.

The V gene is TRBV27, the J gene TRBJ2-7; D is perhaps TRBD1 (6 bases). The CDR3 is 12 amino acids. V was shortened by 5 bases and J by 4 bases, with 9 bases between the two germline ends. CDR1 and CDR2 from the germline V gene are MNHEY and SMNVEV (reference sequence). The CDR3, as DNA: TGTGCCAGCAGTACCAGGGGTTACGAGCAGTACTTC. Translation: CASSTRGYEQYF.

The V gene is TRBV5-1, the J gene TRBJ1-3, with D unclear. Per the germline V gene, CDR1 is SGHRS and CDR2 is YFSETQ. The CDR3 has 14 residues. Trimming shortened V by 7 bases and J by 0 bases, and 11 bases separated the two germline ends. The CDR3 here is CASRGDTSGNTIYF. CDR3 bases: TGCGCCAGCCGGGGAGACACCTCTGGAAACACCATATATTTT.